This TCR beta chain originates from a study of Tregs in tolerant kidney transplant recipients. Sequenced by immunoSEQ multiplex PCR; TCRdb stores in-frame clones only, minus some. The top ten clones hold around 1.6% of a sample with over 70,000 clones, roughly 90% of them seen once. Germline trimming cut 8 bases from V and 0 bases from J; bases unmatched to any gene: 14. CDR1 is MNHEY and CDR2 is SMNVEV in the germline V gene (reference sequence). The CDR3 spans 17 residues. Study observations and caveats: Findings come from small patient numbers and require larger validation.

For this clone: Antigen specificity is unknown.

The nonmyeloablative bone marrow transplants came from related graft donors, with transient mixed chimerism. Unstimulated regulatory T cells (CD4+CD25+CD127-), CD4+CD25- non-regulatory cells, CD4 and CD8 cells were FACS-sorted from thawed PBMCs. The source is a human patient who received a combined kidney and bone marrow transplant. Some T cells could come from the graft donor. The sample was CD4+ T cells from blood (PBMCs), taken 24 months after the transplant. The chain carries TRBV27 and TRBJ2-5; TRBD1 agrees at 8 bases. The CDR3 coding sequence is TGTGCCAGCCGACCAATCCACAGGGGGATGTACCAAGAGACCCAGTACTTC. It is translated as CASRPIHRGMYQETQYF.